This TCR beta chain was found in a study of T cell responses to AZD1222 COVID-19 vaccine. The CDR3 extends over 16 amino acids. The germline gives CDR1 LNHDA, CDR2 SQIVND (reference sequence). The V end lost 2 bases, the J end lost 2 bases, and 15 bases lay between the germline ends. Produced via immunoSEQ multiplex PCR; TCRdb's table is partial and in-frame only. The sample has around 130,000 clones, 86% seen once. This sequence joins TRBV19 and TRBJ1-1, with D possibly TRBD1 on 5 matching bases. This specimen consisted of peripheral blood, obtained on day 0 of AZD1222 vaccination. The clonotype was recovered from an adult in good health. The chain's CDR3 is CASSIIGQGSNTEAFF. The CDR3 DNA reads TGTGCCAGTAGTATAATTGGTCAGGGTTCTAACACTGAAGCTTTCTTT.